This passage covers 12 T cell receptor beta chains from one sample sequenced in a study of shared clonotypes between healthy human individuals. The repertoire was sequenced with immunoSEQ multiplex PCR; TCRdb's copy has only in-frame clones and lacks some. Among some 2,100,000 clones listed, about 93% were seen once. CD45RO negativity and positive selection for CCR7 defined naive CD8 cells, a population that excluded terminally differentiated effector memory CD45RA+ cells. The sequenced sample consisted of naive CD8+ T cells from PBMCs. The receptor source for this set is a man between 18 and 35 years old in good health. Some clones in this sample may be carry-over from other donors' samples.

This chain joins TRBV7-8 and TRBJ2-7, with unresolved D. This CDR3 is built from 13 residues. V lost 3 bases, J lost 5 bases, and 11 bases lay in between. Germline CDR1 is SGHVS and CDR2 is FQNEAQ. CDR3: CASSFPLPHEQYF. CDR3 sequence (DNA): TGTGCCAGCAGCTTTCCTCTTCCGCACGAGCAGTACTTC.

The rearrangement uses TRBV20-1 and TRBJ1-1; no firm D call. This CDR3 is 11 amino acids long. The germline V gene encodes CDR1 DFQATT and CDR2 SNEGSKA (reference sequence). Trimming cost V 3 bases and J 7 bases, with 9 bases left between them. The CDR3 nucleotides are TGCAGTGCTAGCCGTCAGATTGAAGCTTTCTTT. This encodes CSASRQIEAFF.

The rearrangement uses TRBV9 and TRBJ1-3; 8 nucleotides match TRBD1. The germline V gene has CDR1 SGDLS and CDR2 YYNGEE. This CDR3 comprises 15 residues. The V and J ends lost 0 bases and 2 bases, in that order; junction bases with no gene match: 1. In nucleotides, the CDR3 is TGTGCCAGCAGCGTAGGGGGACAGGCTGGAAACACCATATATTTT. Its protein product is CASSVGGQAGNTIYF.

CDR3 sequence (DNA): TGTGCCAGCAGATTGGATTCCGCGGGGGAGCAGTACTTC. Encoded protein: CASRLDSAGEQYF. V is TRBV6-1 and J is TRBJ2-7; possible D gene TRBD2, 6 bases. The CDR3 length is 13 residues. In germline, CDR1 is MNHNS, CDR2 SASEGT. The V end was cut by 6 bases, the J end by 7 bases, with 16 bases between.

The chain employs TRBV5-8 and TRBJ2-2; the match to TRBD2 covers 7 bases. CDR3 length: 20 residues. V lost 0 bases and J lost 3; bases outside the gene matches: 17. Germline loops: CDR1 SGHTS, CDR2 YDEGEE. The CDR3 nucleotides read TGTGCCAGCAGCTTGGGGCTAGCGGAGTTACTTATATTGGACACCGGGGAGCTGTTTTTT. This translates into CASSLGLAELLILDTGELFF. The full variable domain, rest sourced from reference TRBV5-8 and TRBJ2-2, is EAGVTQSPTHLIKTRGQQATLRCSPISGHTSVYWYQQALGLGLQFLLWYDEGEERNRGNFPPRFSGRQFPNYSSELNVNALELEDSALYLCASSLGLAELLILDTGELFFGEGSRLTVL.

V gene TRBV9 combines with J gene TRBJ2-1; D is possibly TRBD2 (6 bases). Trimming shortened V by 0 bases and J by 7 bases, and 14 bases separated the two germline ends. Germline-derived CDR1 and CDR2 are SGDLS and YYNGEE. This CDR3 is built from 15 residues. As DNA, the CDR3 is TGTGCCAGCAGCGTAGCCGGGACTGGGGAAAATGAGCAGTTCTTC. Encoded protein: CASSVAGTGENEQFF.

The chain has TRBV4-2 and TRBJ2-1; possible D gene TRBD2, 5 bases. V lost 4 bases and J lost 9, with 16 bases in between. Per germline, CDR1 LGHNA and CDR2 YNFKEQ. There are 14 residues in the CDR3. The CDR3 reads CASSPTRGIGEQFF. CDR3 coding DNA: TGTGCCAGCAGCCCGACCCGAGGGATCGGTGAGCAGTTCTTC.

The rearrangement uses TRBV20-1 and TRBJ2-7; D is unclear. The V gene's germline CDR1 is DFQATT and CDR2 SNEGSKA (reference sequence). With 6 bases removed from V and 5 bases from J, the gap between germline ends came to 8 bases. The CDR3 has 10 amino acids. CDR3 DNA sequence: TGCAGTGCCCATAACCACGAGCAGTACTTC. Translation gives CSAHNHEQYF.

This clone is a singleton in its sample. In DNA, the CDR3 is TGTGCCAGCAGCAAGGCTTATAACAGGGGAAAGAACACTGAAGCTTTCTTT. It encodes CASSKAYNRGKNTEAFF. The chain carries TRBV21-1 and TRBJ1-1; no check of the table's D call, TRBD1, against the DNA was made. TRBV21-1 is labeled a pseudogene. CDR3 size: 17 residues.

The gene calls are TRBV4-2 and TRBJ1-1, with D unclear. CDR3 length: 13 amino acids. CDR1 LGHNA and CDR2 YNFKEQ come from the germline V gene. Trimming pared 7 bases from V and 5 bases from J, leaving 14 bases between. In DNA, the CDR3 is TGTGCCAGCATCACCTACGATCGAACTGAAGCTTTCTTT. As protein: CASITYDRTEAFF.

The chain recombines TRBV6-5 with TRBJ2-7; TRBD2 matches at 11 bases. Per the germline V gene, CDR1 is MNHEY and CDR2 is SVGAGI. This CDR3 contains 14 residues. V gave up 5 bases and J gave up 6 bases; unmatched junction bases: 6. DNA for the CDR3: TGTGCCAGCAGTCAACCGACTAGCGGGATCGAGCAGTACTTC. It translates to CASSQPTSGIEQYF.

The gene calls are TRBV6-1 and TRBJ1-5, with unresolved D. From germline, CDR1 is MNHNS and CDR2 SASEGT. V was shortened by 0 bases and J by 3 bases, with 9 bases between the two germline ends. This CDR3 spans 15 amino acids. The CDR3 sequence: CASSEAGLTNQPQHF. The CDR3 nucleotides read TGTGCCAGCAGTGAAGCTGGACTTACCAATCAGCCCCAGCATTTT.